Described below is a single T cell receptor (beta chain) sequence and its context. Its antigen is still unknown. Sequencing used immunoSEQ multiplex PCR; TCRdb keeps in-frame clones, though not all of them. The table lists over 70,000 clones, just under 90% of them singletons, with 1.5% to 2% in the top ten. This sample is part of a study of OX40 agonist ivuxolimab in advanced cancers. Study conclusions and caveats: Low normalized T-cell clonal expansion also characterized some of the nonresponders.

The TCR sequence derives from an adult with an advanced solid tumor such as melanoma, head and neck, liver or kidney cancer. The sample consisted of CD4+ or CD8+ T cells sorted from blood, taken in a trial of the OX40 agonist ivuxolimab.

CDR3 coding DNA: TGTGCCAGCAGCTTAGGGCGGAACAATCAGCCCCAGCATTTT. Its translation is CASSLGRNNQPQHF. J is TRBJ1-5 and V is TRBV7-2; no firm D call. In germline, CDR1 is SGHTA, CDR2 FQGNSA. The CDR3 loop spans 14 amino acids. Trimming pared 1 base from V and 3 bases from J, leaving 7 bases between. The full variable domain, completed using reference TRBV7-2 and TRBJ1-5, is GAGVSQSPSNKVTEKGKDVELRCDPISGHTALYWYRQSLGQGLEFLIYFQGNSAPDKSGLPSDRFSAERTGGSVSTLTIQRTQQEDSAVYLCASSLGRNNQPQHFGDGTRLSIL.